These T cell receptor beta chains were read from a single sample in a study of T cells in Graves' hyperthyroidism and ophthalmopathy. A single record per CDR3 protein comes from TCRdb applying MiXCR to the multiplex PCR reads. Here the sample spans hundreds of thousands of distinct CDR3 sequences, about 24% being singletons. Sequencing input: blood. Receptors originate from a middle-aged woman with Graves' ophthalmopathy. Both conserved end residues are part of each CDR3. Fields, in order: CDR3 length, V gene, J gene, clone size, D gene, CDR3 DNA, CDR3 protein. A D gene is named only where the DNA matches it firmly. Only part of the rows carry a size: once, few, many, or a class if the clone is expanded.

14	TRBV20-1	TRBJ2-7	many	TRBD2	TGCAGTGCTACGCGACTAGCGGGAGGCTACGAGCAGTACTTC	CSATRLAGGYEQYF
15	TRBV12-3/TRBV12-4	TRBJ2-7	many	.	TGTGCCAGCAGTTCTGAGGGCAGGAGCTCCTACGAGCAGTACTTC	CASSSEGRSSYEQYF
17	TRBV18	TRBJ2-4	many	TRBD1	TGTGCCAGCTCACCGCCTAAGGACAGGGCCGGGGGAAACATTCAGTACTTC	CASSPPKDRAGGNIQYF
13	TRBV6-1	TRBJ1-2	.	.	TGTGCCAGCGCTTCCCCAAGTTCCTATGGCTACACCTTC	CASASPSSYGYTF
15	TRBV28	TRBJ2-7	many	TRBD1	TGTGCCAGCAGTCTGTGGACAGGGCGCCCTACGGAGCAGTACTTC	CASSLWTGRPTEQYF
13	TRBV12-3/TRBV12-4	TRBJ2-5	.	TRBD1	TGTGCCAGCCAGGGACAGGGTTTCGAGACCCAGTACTTC	CASQGQGFETQYF
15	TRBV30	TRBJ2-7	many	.	TGTGCCTCCATGGGGGGTGGGTACCGTGTCGACGAGCAGTACTTC	CASMGGGYRVDEQYF
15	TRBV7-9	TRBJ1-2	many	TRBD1	TGTGCCAGCAGCTCGGACCTTGACAGGGACTATGGCTACACCTTC	CASSSDLDRDYGYTF
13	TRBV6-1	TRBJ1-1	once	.	TGTGCCAGCAGTCAAAACAGGGATACTGAAGCTTTCTTT	CASSQNRDTEAFF
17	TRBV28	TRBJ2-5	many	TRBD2	TGTGCCAGCAGTTTGAATTTCGGGGTAGCGGGAGGCGGGACCCAGTACTTC	CASSLNFGVAGGGTQYF
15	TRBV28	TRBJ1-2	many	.	TGTGCCAGCAGCCCCGTAGACAGAGAAAATTATGGCTACACCTTC	CASSPVDRENYGYTF
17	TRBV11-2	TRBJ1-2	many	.	TGTGCCAGCAGCTTAGAAGGGTATGGAGGGGGAAACTATGGCTACACCTTC	CASSLEGYGGGNYGYTF
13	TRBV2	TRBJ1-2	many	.	TGTGCCAGCAGTGAACAGGGGAAGTATGGCTACACCTTC	CASSEQGKYGYTF
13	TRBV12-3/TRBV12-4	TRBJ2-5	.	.	TGTGCCAGCACGCCCCGGGGCGGAGAGACCCAGTACTTC	CASTPRGGETQYF
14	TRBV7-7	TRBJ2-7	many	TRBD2	TGTGCTAGCAGCCCCGCGGGAGGACATAACGAGCAGTACTTC	CASSPAGGHNEQYF
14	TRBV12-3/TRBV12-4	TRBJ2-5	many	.	TGTGCCAGCAGTTTTGACAGAGCAGCAGAGACCCAGTACTTC	CASSFDRAAETQYF
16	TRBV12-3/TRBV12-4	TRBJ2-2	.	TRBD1	TGTGCCAGCAGTCCGGGACAGGGTCCCTGGGCCGGGGAGCTGTTTTTT	CASSPGQGPWAGELFF
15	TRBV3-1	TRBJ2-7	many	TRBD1	TGTGCCAGCAGCACGCCCAGACAGGGTATCTACGAGCAGTACTTC	CASSTPRQGIYEQYF
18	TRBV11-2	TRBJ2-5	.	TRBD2	TGTGCCAGCAGCTTAGGTGCGGGAGGGTCTGCCTTCCAAGAGACCCAGTACTTC	CASSLGAGGSAFQETQYF
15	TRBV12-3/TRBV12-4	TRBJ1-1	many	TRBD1	TGTGCCAGCAGTTCCCACGACAGGGAGAACACTGAAGCTTTCTTT	CASSSHDRENTEAFF
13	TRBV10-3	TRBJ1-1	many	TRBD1	TGTGCCATCAGCGAGGGACAGGAGGTAAAAGCTTTCTTT	CAISEGQEVKAFF
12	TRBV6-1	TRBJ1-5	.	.	TGTGCCAGCAACCTACCCGATCAGCCCCAGCATTTT	CASNLPDQPQHF
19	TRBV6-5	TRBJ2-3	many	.	TGTGCCAGCAGTTACGGGTGGAGCGGAGAGGGCTGGAGCACAGATACGCAGTATTTT	CASSYGWSGEGWSTDTQYF
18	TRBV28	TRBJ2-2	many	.	TGTGCCAGCAGCGGCCGTGGGGGTTTCAGTTTGTACACCGGGGAGCTGTTTTTT	CASSGRGGFSLYTGELFF
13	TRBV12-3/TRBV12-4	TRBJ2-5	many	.	TGTGCCAGCAGACCCCCTAACTGGGAGACCCAGTACTTC	CASRPPNWETQYF
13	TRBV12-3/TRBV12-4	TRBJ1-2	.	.	TGTGCCAGCAGTCCAAATGGAGGGCATGGCTACACCTTC	CASSPNGGHGYTF
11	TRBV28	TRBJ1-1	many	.	TGTGCCAGCAGGTTCCGGACTGAAGCTTTCTTT	CASRFRTEAFF
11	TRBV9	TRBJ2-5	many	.	TGTGCCAGCAGCGTCGAGGAGACCCAGTACTTC	CASSVEETQYF
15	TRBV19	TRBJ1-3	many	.	TGTGCCAGTAGCACCGGGACCCTCTCTGGAAACACCATATATTTT	CASSTGTLSGNTIYF
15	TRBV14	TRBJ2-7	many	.	TGTGCCAGCAGCCAAGATTTAAGCTCTCCCTACGAGCAGTACTTC	CASSQDLSSPYEQYF
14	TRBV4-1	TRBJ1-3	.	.	TGCGCCAGCAGCCAACAGGGCCTAGGAAACACCATAAATTTT	CASSQQGLGNTINF
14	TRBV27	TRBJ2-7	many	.	TGTGCCAGCAGTTTGGACGGAGCTCGGGTCGAGCAGTACTTC	CASSLDGARVEQYF
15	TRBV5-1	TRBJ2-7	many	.	TGCGCCAGCAGCTTGCGGGACGGCGGATCCTACGAGCAGTACTTC	CASSLRDGGSYEQYF
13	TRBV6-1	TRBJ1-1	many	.	TGTGCCAGCAGACCCCGGGGGGTCACTGAAGCTTTCTTT	CASRPRGVTEAFF
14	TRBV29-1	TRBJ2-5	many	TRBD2	TGCAGCGTGGAAGGACTAGCGGGAGCAGAGACCCAGTACTTC	CSVEGLAGAETQYF
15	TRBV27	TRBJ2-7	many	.	TGTGCCAGCAGCTACCGTGGGACGGACCCCTACGAGCAGTACTTC	CASSYRGTDPYEQYF
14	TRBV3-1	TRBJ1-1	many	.	TGTGCCAGCAGCCAACCTTCAGCGAACACTGAAGCTTTCTTT	CASSQPSANTEAFF
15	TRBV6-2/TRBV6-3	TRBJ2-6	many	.	TGTGCCAGCAGTTACGACGACTCTGGGGCCAACGTCCTGACTTTC	CASSYDDSGANVLTF
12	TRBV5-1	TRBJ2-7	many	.	TGCGCCAGCAGCCCAGACACCTACGAGCAGTACTTC	CASSPDTYEQYF
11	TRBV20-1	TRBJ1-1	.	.	TGCAGTGCGTCGGGGGGGGGTGAAGCTTTCTTT	CSASGGGEAFF
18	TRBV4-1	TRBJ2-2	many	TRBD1	TGCGCCAGCAGCCCCGCGGACAGGGGTCCAGCGAACACCGGGGAGCTGTTTTTT	CASSPADRGPANTGELFF
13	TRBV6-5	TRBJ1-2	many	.	TGTGCCAGCAGTCGGAGGGAAGGATCGAGCTACACCTTC	CASSRREGSSYTF
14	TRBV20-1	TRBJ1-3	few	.	TGCAGTGCTAGAGTTCCGGGGTCTGGAAACACCATATATTTT	CSARVPGSGNTIYF